This T cell receptor (beta chain) was captured by sequencing in a study of T cells in localized non-small cell lung cancer. Using immunoSEQ multiplex PCR, the repertoire was profiled, and TCRdb retains in-frame clones only, with some absent. The table records around 25,000 clones, 80% to 85% of them present only once. The V gene lost 6 bases and the J gene lost 7 bases, with 12 bases spanning the gap. The CDR3 consists of 12 residues. The V gene's germline CDR1 is MGHDK and CDR2 SYGVNS. The clonotype originates from a woman aged 35 to 70 with stage I lung adenocarcinoma. J is TRBJ1-1 and V is TRBV25-1; no clear D. The sample in question was peripheral blood, obtained before any cancer treatment. CDR3 region: CASSPWTDEAFF. The CDR3 DNA follows: TGTGCCAGCAGCCCCTGGACGGATGAAGCTTTCTTT.